A single sample gave rise to the 3 T cell receptor beta chains below, sequenced in a study of cytomegalovirus exposure and HLA in healthy donors. The study ran its PCR with 60 Vbeta and 13 Jbeta primers. Repertoires were generated with immunoSEQ multiplex PCR, while TCRdb's copy carries only in-frame clones and drops some. The sample has 200,000 to 250,000 clones, 82% seen once. The sample consisted of PBMCs. The receptors come from a woman aged 40 to 55 in good health and CMV-seronegative.

The rearrangement links TRBV10-2 to TRBJ1-3; TRBD1 might be the D (6 bases). The ends were cut back, 4 bases at V and 2 bases at J, with 15 bases in the middle. CDR1 is WSHSY and CDR2 is SAAADI in the germline V gene. CDR3 size: 16 residues. The CDR3 region is CASSALQPGAGNTIYF. For the CDR3, the DNA is TGCGCCAGCAGTGCCCTACAGCCAGGGGCTGGAAACACCATATATTTT.

The chain links TRBV6-5 to TRBJ1-2; D unresolved. CDR1 is MNHEY and CDR2 is SVGAGI in the germline V gene. V was trimmed by 0 bases and J by 4 bases, leaving 12 bases between them. The length of the CDR3 is 15 residues. The CDR3 region is CASSYSYGSSYGYTF. CDR3 bases: TGTGCCAGCAGTTACTCGTACGGGTCATCCTATGGCTACACCTTC.

The rearrangement uses TRBV7-7 and TRBJ2-7, with D perhaps TRBD2 (6 bases). There are 13 residues in the CDR3. Germline CDR1 and CDR2: SSHAT and FNYEAQ (reference sequence). The germline V and J ends were trimmed by 7 bases and 5 bases, with 15 bases remaining between them. CDR3 amino acids: CASTPLWGDEQYF. For the CDR3, the DNA is TGTGCCAGCACCCCACTTTGGGGGGACGAGCAGTACTTC.